This T cell receptor beta chain was identified during a study of T-cell reconstitution after alpha-beta-depleted transplantation in children. Study results and limitations: Among T cells one year after transplant, newly produced cells accounted for most counts and diversity.

Construction of the TCRbeta library involved unique molecular identifiers. Using its own MiXCR run on the PCR reads, TCRdb lists one record per CDR3 protein. The sample gives 400,000 to 550,000 distinct CDR3 sequences, about 11% of which show up once; around 2% is in the top ten. From germline, CDR1 is SGHNT and CDR2 YYREEE (reference sequence). CDR3 length: 14 amino acids. The V and J ends lost 4 bases and 4 bases, in that order; junction bases with no gene match: 5. This clonotype has ten or more counts. The antigen remains unidentified. The material sequenced was PBMCs, taken before TCRalphabeta/CD19-depleted stem cell transplant. The rearrangement links TRBV5-4 to TRBJ2-7; 10 bases agree with TRBD2. This receptor was obtained from a child aged 2-15 years with inherited bone marrow failure, due to receive a stem cell transplant. The CDR3 loop reads CASSDRTSGYEQYF. The DNA for the CDR3 is TGTGCCAGCAGCGACAGGACTAGCGGTTACGAGCAGTACTTC.